Listed here are 31 T cell receptor beta chains from one sample, sequenced in a study of T-cell memory formation after mild COVID-19. Each CDR3 protein is one row after TCRdb ran MiXCR on the 5' RACE reads. The table records 250,000 to 300,000 distinct CDR3 sequences, 8% to 9% of them present only once. Sequences were obtained from PBMCs or a T cell subset sorted from them (not recorded which). The receptors here all came from a man aged 18 to 29 who had mild COVID-19 (a few samples of this study predate the infection). Cell type and time point are not known.

The chain carries TRBV20-1 and TRBJ1-2; TRBD1 matches 9 bases. Unmatched junction bases numbered 10, after V lost 6 bases and J lost 8 bases. CDR3 length: 13 residues. Germline values: CDR1 DFQATT, CDR2 SNEGSKA (reference sequence). The CDR3 nucleotides read TGCAGTGCCCAGGGACAGGGTCTTAAGGGCTACACCTTC. Protein sequence: CSAQGQGLKGYTF.

The rearrangement joins TRBV25-1 to TRBJ2-5; D not resolved. V lost 4 bases and J lost 0, with 12 bases in between. CDR3 length equals 15 residues. In germline, CDR1 is MGHDK, CDR2 SYGVNS. The CDR3 here is CASSGPGWYQETQYF. CDR3 bases: TGTGCCAGCAGTGGGCCCGGGTGGTACCAAGAGACCCAGTACTTC. Using reference TRBV25-1 and TRBJ2-5 for the parts outside the CDR3, the full variable domain is EADIYQTPRYLVIGTGKKITLECSQTMGHDKMYWYQQDPGMELHLIHYSYGVNSTEKGDLSSESTVSRIRTEHFPLTLESARPSHTSQYLCASSGPGWYQETQYFGPGTRLLVL.

The chain joins TRBV20-1 to TRBJ2-3; D not resolved. Trimming cost V 4 bases and J 1 base, with 9 bases left between them. CDR3 length: 13 residues. Germline V lookup: CDR1 DFQATT, CDR2 SNEGSKA (reference sequence). CDR3 sequence reads: CSAMKQGTDTQYF. Here the CDR3 DNA reads TGCAGTGCTATGAAGCAAGGCACAGATACGCAGTATTTT.

The rearrangement uses TRBV20-1 and TRBJ2-7; D remains ambiguous. This CDR3 comprises 15 residues. V lost 0 bases to trimming and J lost 5 bases, with 17 bases between them. Germline V CDR1 and CDR2: DFQATT, SNEGSKA (reference sequence). The CDR3 DNA sequence: TGCAGTGCTAGAGATCGGTCAGGATTATTAAACGAGCAGTACGTC. Translation: CSARDRSGLLNEQYV.

V gene TRBV12-5 combines with J gene TRBJ1-2, with D perhaps TRBD1 (5 bases). Germline CDR1 reads LGHNT; CDR2 reads FRNRAP. Trimming took 1 base from V and 7 from J, leaving 10 bases between them. The CDR3 loop spans 13 amino acids. Here the CDR3 reads CASGLGQGRGYTF. The DNA of the CDR3 is TGTGCTAGTGGTTTGGGCCAGGGCCGTGGCTACACCTTC. The full variable domain, rest sourced from reference TRBV12-5 and TRBJ1-2, is DARVTQTPRHKVTEMGQEVTMRCQPILGHNTVFWYRQTMMQGLELLAYFRNRAPLDDSGMPKDRFSAEMPDATLATLKIQPSEPRDSAVYFCASGLGQGRGYTFGSGTRLTVV.

This clonotype was observed a few times. CDR3 in DNA: TGTGCCAGCAGCTTAGAAGGGGGCAGGAGCTCCTACGAGCAGTACGTC. This sequence encodes CASSLEGGRSSYEQYV. The J gene is TRBJ2-7, the V gene TRBV7-9; 7 bases match TRBD1. Trimming at V came to 1 base and at J to 0 bases, leaving 6 bases not matched to a gene. Germline lookup yields CDR1 SEHNR and CDR2 FQNEAQ (reference sequence). The CDR3 spans 16 residues.

This clonotype was counted only a few times. The chain uses TRBV7-3 and TRBJ1-2; D perhaps matches TRBD1 (5 bases). From germline, CDR1 is SGHTA and CDR2 FQGTGA. The ends were cut back, 5 bases at V and 8 bases at J, with 15 bases in the middle. This CDR3 comprises 13 residues. DNA of the CDR3: TGTGCCAGCAGCGGGTCCGCGGGGGACGGCTACACCTTC. This sequence encodes CASSGSAGDGYTF.

V gene TRBV5-1 combines with J gene TRBJ1-2; 7 nucleotides line up with TRBD1. The junction had 6 bases not matched to a gene; V was cut back by 1 base and J by 0 bases. Per the germline V gene, CDR1 is SGHRS and CDR2 is YFSETQ. The CDR3 covers 16 residues. CDR3 residues: CASSLLGGRANYGYTF. The DNA for the CDR3 is TGCGCCAGCAGCTTGTTAGGGGGCCGAGCTAACTATGGCTACACCTTC.

The J gene is TRBJ1-2, the V gene TRBV6-2 or TRBV6-3; D unclear. The CDR3 contains 15 residues. Germline CDR1 and CDR2: MNHEY and SVGEGT. Trimming left V 7 bases short and J 4 bases short, with 19 bases between. In DNA, the CDR3 is TGTGCCAGCAACGCCGGCGCTGGGAGAATCTATGGCTACACCTTC. Amino acids: CASNAGAGRIYGYTF.

This clonotype has more than one count but fewer than ten. The V gene is TRBV9, the J gene TRBJ1-1, with D perhaps TRBD1 (5 bases). Between the trimmed V and J ends, which lost 0 bases and 3 bases, there was a span of 15 bases. Germline V gene lookup returns CDR1 SGDLS and CDR2 YYNGEE. CDR3 length equals 16 residues. DNA of the CDR3: TGTGCCAGCAGCGTAGGGTTGGAGGGGATCCACACTGAAGCTTTCTTT. Translated: CASSVGLEGIHTEAFF. The variable domain in full, with the rest retrieved from reference TRBV9 and TRBJ1-1, is DSGVTQTPKHLITATGQRVTLRCSPRSGDLSVYWYQQSLDQGLQFLIQYYNGEERAKGNILERFSAQQFPDLHSELNLSSLELGDSALYFCASSVGLEGIHTEAFFGQGTRLTVV.

This clonotype has ten or more counts. The V gene is TRBV2, the J gene TRBJ2-5, with a possible D match to TRBD2 (6 bases). The V gene lost 9 bases and the J gene lost 6 bases, with 11 bases spanning the gap. The CDR3 length is 11 residues. The germline V gene encodes CDR1 SNHLY and CDR2 FYNNEI. The chain's CDR3 is CASSGEKTQYF. In DNA, the CDR3 is TGTGCCAGTTCGGGGGAGAAGACCCAGTACTTC. Variable domain in full (rest from reference TRBV2 and TRBJ2-5): EPEVTQTPSHQVTQMGQEVILRCVPISNHLYFYWYRQILGQKVEFLVSFYNNEISEKSEIFDDQFSVERPDGSNFTLKIRSTKLEDSAMYFCASSGEKTQYFGPGTRLLVL.

Ten or more counts support this clonotype. The chain couples TRBV7-3 to TRBJ2-3; TRBD1 or TRBD2 may be the D gene (5 bases each). The CDR3 sequence is 15 residues long. Between the trimmed V and J ends, which lost 5 bases and 4 bases, there was a span of 16 bases. From germline, CDR1 is SGHTA and CDR2 FQGTGA. DNA of the CDR3: TGTGCCAGCAGCGCTAATTCCTTGGGGGCAGATACGCAGTATTTT. Protein product: CASSANSLGADTQYF.

This clonotype was seen a few times. This chain joins TRBV7-9 and TRBJ2-5, with D perhaps TRBD1 (5 bases). V was shortened by 0 bases and J by 4 bases, with 9 bases between the two germline ends. Germline CDR1 reads SEHNR; CDR2 reads FQNEAQ (reference sequence). The CDR3 contains 14 residues. The CDR3 DNA is TGTGCCAGCAGCTTAGCGCAGGGCGCAGAGACCCAGTACTTC. Translated, it gives CASSLAQGAETQYF.

This clonotype was recorded a few times. DNA of the CDR3: TGTGCCAGCAGACTGCTCATGGGATCGTTCTACGAGCAGTACTTC. Protein product: CASRLLMGSFYEQYF. The chain recombines TRBV5-6 with TRBJ2-7; D is unresolved. CDR1 and CDR2 (germline): SGHDT, YYEEEE. V was clipped by 5 bases and J by 3 bases, with 18 bases between them. The CDR3 runs 15 residues.

The chain is built from TRBV5-1 and TRBJ1-3, with 9 positions matching TRBD1. The CDR3 has 15 residues. Germline loops: CDR1 SGHRS, CDR2 YFSETQ. V lost 4 bases and J lost 2; bases outside the gene matches: 4. This CDR3 reads CASSRQGVAGNTIYF. In DNA, the CDR3 is TGCGCCAGCAGCCGACAGGGGGTCGCTGGAAACACCATATATTTT. The variable domain in full, completed from reference TRBV5-1 and TRBJ1-3, reads KAGVTQTPRYLIKTRGQQVTLSCSPISGHRSVSWYQQTPGQGLQFLFEYFSETQRNKGNFPGRFSGRQFSNSRSEMNVSTLELGDSALYLCASSRQGVAGNTIYFGEGSWLTVV.

The rearrangement links TRBV30 to TRBJ1-5; TRBD1 might be the D (6 bases). V was shortened by 0 bases and J by 6 bases, with 9 bases between the two germline ends. The V gene's germline CDR1 is GTSNPN and CDR2 SVGIG (reference sequence). CDR3 size: 13 residues. This CDR3 is CAWSVQGFQPQHF. The CDR3 coding sequence is TGTGCCTGGAGTGTACAGGGTTTTCAGCCCCAGCATTTT.

J is TRBJ1-1 and V is TRBV6-5; 8 bases are a match to TRBD1. This CDR3 spans 15 amino acids. With V trimmed by 2 bases and J by 5 bases, 7 bases remained unmatched. Germline V lookup: CDR1 MNHEY, CDR2 SVGAGI. The CDR3 spells CASSYGDRLGTEAFF. As DNA, the CDR3 is TGTGCCAGCAGTTACGGGGACAGGCTAGGGACTGAAGCTTTCTTT.

This clonotype was detected only a few times. The chain uses TRBV3-1 and TRBJ2-3, with TRBD2 matching over 9 bases. The CDR3 consists of 18 residues. After removal of 4 bases from V and 2 bases from J, the junction contained 13 bases not matched to a gene. Looked up from germline, CDR1 is LGHDT and CDR2 is YNNKEL (reference sequence). CDR3 amino acids: CASSRQKRVAGDTDTQYF. CDR3 sequence (DNA): TGTGCCAGCAGCCGCCAAAAGAGGGTAGCGGGGGACACAGATACGCAGTATTTT.

The chain links TRBV6-1 to TRBJ2-3, with 7 positions matching TRBD2. This CDR3 comprises 17 residues. The V segment lost 2 bases and the J segment 2 bases; nucleotides outside the gene matches: 10. Germline-derived CDR1 and CDR2 are MNHNS and SASEGT. This CDR3 reads CASSEQGSAGLTDTQYF. The CDR3 DNA reads as TGTGCCAGCAGTGAACAGGGATCAGCGGGGCTCACAGATACGCAGTATTTT.

V and J are TRBV7-6 and TRBJ2-7; D ambiguous. The V gene lost 5 bases and the J gene lost 2 bases, with 10 bases spanning the gap. Germline CDR1 reads SGHVS; CDR2 reads FNYEAQ. The CDR3 has 13 residues. Written as DNA, the CDR3 is TGTGCCAGCAGCCCCGGACGGCCCTACGAGCAGTACTTC. It translates to CASSPGRPYEQYF. Full variable domain (outside the CDR3, taken from reference TRBV7-6 and TRBJ2-7): GAGVSQSPRYKVTKRGQDVALRCDPISGHVSLYWYRQALGQGPEFLTYFNYEAQQDKSGLPNDRFSAERPEGSISTLTIQRTEQRDSAMYRCASSPGRPYEQYFGPGTRLTVT.

In its sample, this clonotype was seen many times. The genes are TRBV7-9 and TRBJ2-7; 8 nucleotides match TRBD2. The germline CDR1 and CDR2 sequences are SEHNR and FQNEAQ (reference sequence). V lost 5 bases, J lost 3 bases, and 6 bases stayed unmatched. The length of the CDR3 is 14 residues. CDR3 bases: TGTGCCAGCAGCCTTAGCGGGGACCTCTACGAGCAGTACTTC. Encoded protein: CASSLSGDLYEQYF.

Many counts were recorded for this clonotype. This chain connects TRBV12-3 or TRBV12-4 to TRBJ1-5, with TRBD1 as a possible D gene (5 bases). Trimming left V 6 bases short and J 0 bases short, with 12 bases between. The CDR3 extends over 15 amino acids. In nucleotides, the CDR3 is TGTGCCAGCAGCCCCCGCCAGGGTAGCAATCAGCCCCAGCATTTT. It codes for CASSPRQGSNQPQHF.

The chain has TRBV5-1 and TRBJ1-2; unclear D gene. CDR1 SGHRS and CDR2 YFSETQ come from the germline V gene. Trimming took off 2 bases at V and 2 bases at J, with 7 bases between the two ends. The length of the CDR3 is 13 residues. This CDR3 reads CASSFTANYGYTF. The CDR3 DNA sequence: TGCGCCAGCAGCTTTACAGCGAACTATGGCTACACCTTC.

This clonotype was seen at least ten times. V usage is TRBV7-9 and J usage is TRBJ2-1, with D perhaps matching TRBD1 or TRBD2 (5 bases each). V lost 8 bases, J lost 9 bases, and 14 bases lay in between. The CDR3 consists of 12 residues. The germline CDR1 and CDR2 sequences are SEHNR and FQNEAQ (reference sequence). CDR3 protein: CASEGTAFEQFF. CDR3 in DNA: TGTGCCAGCGAAGGGACGGCCTTTGAGCAGTTCTTC. The full variable domain, completed using reference TRBV7-9 and TRBJ2-1, is DTGVSQNPRHKITKRGQNVTFRCDPISEHNRLYWYRQTLGQGPEFLTYFQNEAQLEKSRLLSDRFSAERPKGSFSTLEIQRTEQGDSAMYLCASEGTAFEQFFGPGTRLTVL.

The rearrangement joins TRBV18 to TRBJ2-5; D uncertain. Germline loops: CDR1 KGHSH, CDR2 LQKENI. The ends were cut back, 1 base at V and 5 bases at J, with 11 bases in the middle. This CDR3 has 14 amino acids. The CDR3 region has the DNA TGTGCCAGCTCACCACTTACAATATTGGAGACCCAGTACTTC. This codes for CASSPLTILETQYF.

This clonotype showed up just a few times. CDR3 sequence: CASSHITRGAKNIQYF. DNA for the CDR3: TGCGCCAGCAGCCACATAACCAGGGGGGCCAAAAACATTCAGTACTTC. The chain employs TRBV4-1 and TRBJ2-4; 7 bases agree with TRBD1. V was clipped by 3 bases and J by 1 base; unmatched bases: 6. The CDR3 covers 16 residues. Germline CDR1 reads MGHRA; CDR2 reads YSYEKL.

At least ten counts were recorded for this clonotype. The DNA of the CDR3 is TGCGCCAGCAGCCTCGACCCCGGGAGCTCCTACAATGAGCAGTTCTTC. Protein sequence: CASSLDPGSSYNEQFF. The genes are TRBV5-1 and TRBJ2-1; weak D call: TRBD2 (6 bases). V lost 4 bases to trimming and J lost 0 bases, with 14 bases between them. Germline-derived CDR1 and CDR2 are SGHRS and YFSETQ. The CDR3 covers 16 residues. Complete variable domain (other parts from reference TRBV5-1 and TRBJ2-1): KAGVTQTPRYLIKTRGQQVTLSCSPISGHRSVSWYQQTPGQGLQFLFEYFSETQRNKGNFPGRFSGRQFSNSRSEMNVSTLELGDSALYLCASSLDPGSSYNEQFFGPGTRLTVL.

CDR3 sequence: CASSYRGGLNTGELFF. CDR3 DNA: TGTGCCAGCAGCTATCGGGGGGGGCTAAACACCGGGGAGCTGTTTTTT. The chain carries TRBV7-8 and TRBJ2-2; TRBD2 aligns across 8 bases. This CDR3 contains 16 residues. Per the germline V gene, CDR1 is SGHVS and CDR2 is FQNEAQ. J lost 2 bases, V lost 4 bases, and 6 bases had no gene match. Using reference TRBV7-8 and TRBJ2-2 for the parts outside the CDR3, the full variable domain is GAGVSQSPRYKVAKRGQDVALRCDPISGHVSLFWYQQALGQGPEFLTYFQNEAQLDKSGLPSDRFFAERPEGSVSTLKIQRTQQEDSAVYLCASSYRGGLNTGELFFGEGSRLTVL.

The J gene is TRBJ2-7, the V gene TRBV28; no clear D. The V and J ends lost 4 bases and 6 bases respectively, with 10 bases between them. This CDR3 is built from 12 residues. Germline CDR1 reads MDHEN; CDR2 reads SYDVKM. The CDR3 loop reads CASSSSGSEQYV. The CDR3 DNA reads as TGTGCCAGCAGTTCCTCCGGCTCCGAGCAGTACGTC.

In this sample, this clonotype turned up a few times. This chain joins TRBV6-5 and TRBJ2-3, with 8 bases identical to TRBD2. The CDR3 spans 15 residues. The V gene end was trimmed by 6 bases and the J gene end by 4 bases; junction bases not matched to a gene: 9. CDR1 and CDR2 (germline): MNHEY, SVGAGI. CDR3 amino acids: CASSLSGVGADTQYF. As DNA, the CDR3 is TGTGCCAGCAGCCTTAGCGGGGTAGGCGCAGATACGCAGTATTTT.

The rearrangement uses TRBV12-3 or TRBV12-4 and TRBJ2-3; D remains ambiguous. V lost 8 bases and J lost 0, with 12 bases in between. The CDR3 loop spans 14 amino acids. The DNA for the CDR3 is TGTGCCAGCCGTGAAGGACCCAGCACAGATACGCAGTATTTT. Amino acids: CASREGPSTDTQYF.